This entry lists 6 T cell receptor beta chains sequenced from one sample in a study of blood T cell repertoires in COVID-19. Only in-frame clones appear in the TCRdb table, and some are missing; sequencing was by immunoSEQ multiplex PCR. The table shows around 330,000 clones, with around 90% occurring only once. Source material: PBMCs or T cells enriched from blood (not recorded which). The origin of the receptors is a man in his 60s who had recovered from COVID-19.

V and J are TRBV6-5 and TRBJ1-3, with D possibly being TRBD1 (6 bases). The CDR3 has 14 amino acids. Trimming pared 5 bases from V and 1 base from J, leaving 9 bases between. In germline, CDR1 is MNHEY, CDR2 SVGAGI. CDR3 nucleotide sequence: TGTGCCAGCAGTACAACAGGGTCTGGAAACACCATATATTTT. Translation gives CASSTTGSGNTIYF.

This clone was found many times. The rearrangement uses TRBV27 and TRBJ2-5; D uncertain. Trimming shortened V by 8 bases and J by 7 bases, and 11 bases separated the two germline ends. CDR1 and CDR2 from the germline V gene are MNHEY and SMNVEV (reference sequence). The CDR3 is made up of 11 amino acids. CDR3 loop: CASRSQVTQYF. The CDR3 DNA is TGTGCCAGCCGGTCCCAGGTGACCCAGTACTTC.

The chain couples TRBV24-1 to TRBJ2-5, with 9 bases matching TRBD1. V lost 3 bases to trimming and J lost 5 bases; unmatched junction nucleotides: 9. The CDR3 has 16 amino acids. Germline V gene lookup returns CDR1 KGHDR and CDR2 SFDVKD. CDR3 region: CATSDPGQGQGETQYF. CDR3 nucleotide sequence: TGTGCCACCAGTGATCCCGGACAGGGGCAGGGGGAGACCCAGTACTTC.

The rearrangement joins TRBV18 to TRBJ2-1; 9 bases fit TRBD2. CDR1 is KGHSH and CDR2 is LQKENI in the germline V gene. CDR3 length: 16 residues. With V trimmed by 0 bases and J by 4 bases, 4 bases remained unmatched. The CDR3 coding sequence is TGTGCCAGCTCACCACCGGCTAGCGGGACTTACAATGAGCAGTTCTTC. Translation: CASSPPASGTYNEQFF.

The rearrangement links TRBV6-1 to TRBJ1-1; no reliable D call. Germline V gene lookup returns CDR1 MNHNS and CDR2 SASEGT. This CDR3 is 16 amino acids long. Between the trimmed V and J ends, which lost 2 bases and 2 bases, there was a span of 15 bases. The CDR3 DNA follows: TGTGCCAGCAGTGAACCCCCGAGAGGGATCAACACTGAAGCTTTCTTT. This translates into CASSEPPRGINTEAFF.

The V call is TRBV29-1, the J call TRBJ1-4, with D possibly being TRBD1 (6 bases). The V end lost 7 bases, the J end lost 7 bases, and 13 bases lay between the germline ends. Germline V CDR1 and CDR2: SQVTM, ANQGSEA. The CDR3 spans 12 residues. CDR3 protein: CSASEGGEKLFF. As DNA, the CDR3 is TGCAGCGCAAGTGAAGGGGGTGAAAAACTGTTTTTT.